What follows are 18 T cell receptor beta chains derived from one specimen sequenced in a study of control samples from healthy donors and cancer patients. Repertoires were generated with immunoSEQ multiplex PCR, while TCRdb's copy carries only in-frame clones and drops some. The sample includes some 150,000 clones, 91% of them seen just once. Material for sequencing was blood. The receptor set was obtained from a man aged 18 to 35 in good health.

The chain links TRBV6-5 to TRBJ2-3, with 7 bases aligning to TRBD1. Germline-derived CDR1 and CDR2 are MNHEY and SVGAGI. V dropped 8 bases and J dropped 0; count of bases not matched to a gene: 5. The CDR3 covers 14 residues. DNA for the CDR3: TGTGCCAGCGCCCGGGACAGTAGCACAGATACGCAGTATTTT. Protein: CASARDSSTDTQYF.

The V gene is TRBV6-2 or TRBV6-3, the J gene TRBJ2-3, with 8 bases fitting TRBD1. This CDR3 is built from 19 residues. With 2 bases clipped from V and 2 bases from J, the junction kept 15 bases outside the gene matches. Germline CDR1 MNHEY, CDR2 SVGEGT. The CDR3 region is CASSYHLLDGQGDTDTQYF. The CDR3 nucleotides read TGTGCCAGCAGTTACCACTTATTAGATGGACAGGGTGACACAGATACGCAGTATTTT.

The chain couples TRBV5-1 to TRBJ1-2; 9 bases map to TRBD1. Germline loops: CDR1 SGHRS, CDR2 YFSETQ. This CDR3 contains 14 residues. J lost 2 bases, V lost 5 bases, and 4 bases had no gene match. CDR3 in amino acids: CASRAGQGNYGYTF. The CDR3 DNA follows: TGCGCCAGCAGGGCGGGACAGGGAAACTATGGCTACACCTTC.

V gene TRBV13 combines with J gene TRBJ1-6; TRBD1 might be the D (6 bases). V dropped 3 bases and J dropped 5 bases, with 17 bases sitting between them. The CDR3 loop spans 17 amino acids. Germline V gene lookup returns CDR1 PRHDT and CDR2 FYEKMQ (reference sequence). This CDR3 is CASSFGSGAGDNSPLHF. As DNA, the CDR3 is TGTGCCAGCAGCTTCGGGTCCGGGGCAGGGGATAATTCACCCCTCCACTTT.

The chain is built from TRBV5-3 and TRBJ2-5; maybe TRBD1 (6 bases). TRBV5-3 is recorded as an ORF, its role being uncertain. The CDR3 consists of 14 residues. V was trimmed by 4 bases and J by 5 bases, leaving 15 bases between them. CDR3 bases: TGTGCCAGAAGCCGCGGCATCCAGGGGGAGACCCAGTACTTC. It codes for CARSRGIQGETQYF.

This chain joins TRBV5-1 and TRBJ1-5; D is unclear. The CDR3 is 13 residues long. Germline V gene lookup returns CDR1 SGHRS and CDR2 YFSETQ. The V and J ends lost 5 bases and 5 bases respectively, with 11 bases between them. In nucleotides, the CDR3 is TGCGCCAGCAGTCCGAGTGGGTATCAGCCCCAGCATTTT. Its translation is CASSPSGYQPQHF.

The V gene is TRBV19, the J gene TRBJ1-2; tentatively, D is TRBD1 (5 bases). CDR1 and CDR2 (germline): LNHDA, SQIVND (reference sequence). The germline V and J ends were trimmed by 5 bases and 4 bases, with 14 bases remaining between them. The CDR3 has 14 amino acids. The CDR3, as DNA: TGTGCCAGTAGTCCTCCGGGACGGTCCTATGGCTACACCTTC. This gives the protein CASSPPGRSYGYTF.

The chain links TRBV5-1 to TRBJ2-7; the match to TRBD1 covers 7 bases. In germline, CDR1 is SGHRS, CDR2 YFSETQ. Unmatched junction bases numbered 5, after V lost 3 bases and J lost 2 bases. CDR3 length: 14 amino acids. The CDR3 sequence: CASSSGQDTYEQYF. CDR3 nucleotide sequence: TGCGCCAGCAGCTCTGGACAGGATACCTACGAGCAGTACTTC. The full variable domain, its missing parts supplied by reference TRBV5-1 and TRBJ2-7, is KAGVTQTPRYLIKTRGQQVTLSCSPISGHRSVSWYQQTPGQGLQFLFEYFSETQRNKGNFPGRFSGRQFSNSRSEMNVSTLELGDSALYLCASSSGQDTYEQYFGPGTRLTVT.

The chain combines TRBV21-1 with TRBJ1-1. TRBV21-1 is termed a pseudogene. The CDR3 contains 17 residues. CDR3 DNA sequence: TGTGCCAGCAGCAAAGTGGGTCGTCGTTTCATGAACACTGAAGCTTTCTTT. It specifies CASSKVGRRFMNTEAFF.

V and J are TRBV24-1 and TRBJ2-7; TRBD2 matches 13 bases. Trimming took 4 bases from V and 1 from J; bases not matched to a gene: 3. The CDR3 consists of 16 residues. Germline CDR1 and CDR2: KGHDR and SFDVKD. This chain's CDR3 is CATSDLTSGGSYEQYF. DNA for the CDR3: TGTGCCACCAGTGACCTGACTAGCGGGGGGTCCTACGAGCAGTACTTC.

The chain employs TRBV6-5 and TRBJ1-2, with D tentatively TRBD1 (5 bases). Trimming removed 7 bases from V and 3 bases from J, with 15 bases in between. Germline loops: CDR1 MNHEY, CDR2 SVGAGI. The CDR3 sequence is 14 residues long. The CDR3 is CASILQGAHYGYTF. The CDR3 nucleotides read TGTGCCAGCATCTTGCAGGGTGCTCACTATGGCTACACCTTC.

V usage is TRBV27 and J usage is TRBJ2-7; 9 bases map to TRBD1. The germline V gene has CDR1 MNHEY and CDR2 SMNVEV (reference sequence). V was clipped by 0 bases and J by 4 bases; unmatched bases: 4. There are 15 residues in the CDR3. The CDR3 DNA sequence: TGTGCCAGCAGTTTATCCCCCGGGACAGGGTACGAGCAGTACTTC. Translating it yields CASSLSPGTGYEQYF.

The chain carries TRBV6-5 and TRBJ2-7; D remains unclear. Germline loops: CDR1 MNHEY, CDR2 SVGAGI. The CDR3 has 12 residues. V was cut by 4 bases and J by 4 bases, with 8 bases left in between. Here the CDR3 reads CASSFNPYEQYF. CDR3 sequence (DNA): TGTGCCAGCAGTTTCAACCCGTACGAGCAGTACTTC.

The genes are TRBV7-9 and TRBJ1-3; no clear D. V was clipped by 6 bases and J by 3 bases, with 9 bases between them. Germline lookup yields CDR1 SEHNR and CDR2 FQNEAQ (reference sequence). CDR3 length: 13 amino acids. The CDR3 DNA reads TGTGCCAGCAGTCCGTGGATTGGAAACACCATATATTTT. It codes for CASSPWIGNTIYF.

This clone was seen once. The chain employs TRBV7-2 and TRBJ1-1, with D possibly TRBD1 on 6 matching bases. Germline V gives CDR1 SGHTA, CDR2 FQGNSA. CDR3 length: 13 residues. V was shortened by 2 bases and J by 7 bases, with 11 bases between the two germline ends. Here the CDR3 DNA reads TGTGCCAGCAGCTTACTAGGGGGTAGTGAAGCTTTCTTT. This encodes CASSLLGGSEAFF.

The chain employs TRBV10-1 and TRBJ2-1, with D hard to call. The V gene lost 2 bases and the J gene lost 9 bases, with 8 bases spanning the gap. The CDR3 has 12 amino acids. CDR1 is WNHNN, CDR2 SYGVQD, per germline (reference sequence). The CDR3 protein is CASSEAFGEQFF. The CDR3 DNA is TGCGCCAGCAGTGAGGCTTTCGGTGAGCAGTTCTTC.

V is TRBV7-6 and J is TRBJ2-2; the match to TRBD2 covers 7 bases. The CDR3 is 15 residues long. Germline lookup yields CDR1 SGHVS and CDR2 FNYEAQ. The V segment lost 4 bases and the J segment 5 bases; nucleotides outside the gene matches: 7. This CDR3 reads CASSSLLLATGELFF. DNA of the CDR3: TGTGCCAGCAGCTCACTGTTACTAGCGACCGGGGAGCTGTTTTTT.

This clone has only one observation. The rearrangement joins TRBV3-1 (or the pseudogene TRBV3-2) to TRBJ2-5; D is ambiguous. Germline values: CDR1 LGHDT, CDR2 YNNKEL (reference sequence). This CDR3 region has 15 residues. V lost 0 bases and J lost 1, with 9 bases in between. The CDR3 DNA follows: TGTGCCAGCAGCCAAGATCCGGGCCTCCAAGAGACCCAGTACTTC. Its translation is CASSQDPGLQETQYF.